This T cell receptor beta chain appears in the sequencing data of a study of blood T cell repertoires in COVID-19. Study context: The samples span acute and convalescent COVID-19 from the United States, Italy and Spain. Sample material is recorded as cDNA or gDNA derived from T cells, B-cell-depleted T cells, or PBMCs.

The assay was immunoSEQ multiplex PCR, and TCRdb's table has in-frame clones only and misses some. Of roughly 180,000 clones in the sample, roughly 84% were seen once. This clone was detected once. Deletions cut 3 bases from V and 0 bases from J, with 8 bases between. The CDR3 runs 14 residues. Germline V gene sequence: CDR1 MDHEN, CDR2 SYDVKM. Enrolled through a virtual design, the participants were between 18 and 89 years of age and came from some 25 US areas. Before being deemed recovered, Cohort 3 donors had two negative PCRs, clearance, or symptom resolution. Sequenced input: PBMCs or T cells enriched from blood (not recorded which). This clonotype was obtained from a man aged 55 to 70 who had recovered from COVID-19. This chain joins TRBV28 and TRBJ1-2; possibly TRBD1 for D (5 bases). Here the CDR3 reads CASSFRQTNYGYTF. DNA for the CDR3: TGTGCCAGCAGTTTTAGACAGACTAACTATGGCTACACCTTC.